This TCR beta chain came from a study of T cell responses to AZD1222 COVID-19 vaccine (dated by TCRdb to the early 2020s). Notes on the research overall: AZD1222 recipients with second doses at about 4 weeks or about 12 weeks were pooled, because spike-specific TCR depth and breadth did not differ between schedules. A total of just over 230 trial participants underwent TCR sequencing, of whom roughly 210 had received two doses of AZD1222 and about 25 had received two doses of the MenACWY control vaccine. Trial participants were enrolled into age subgroups of 18-55, 56-69 and 70-plus years, which contained about 150, 28 and 57 TCR-sequenced participants, respectively.

As concerns this clone: Its antigen is currently not known. No base quality values were provided; no much bigger clone lies one nucleotide off.

The V and J ends are trimmed by 5 bases and 3 bases, leaving 11 bases between them. Spanning cysteine to phenylalanine, the CDR3 consists of 14 amino acids. The only DNA kept is the CDR3, 42 bases in frame from the first base. CDR1 MNHEY and CDR2 SVGAGI are derived from the germline V gene. Broader findings and caveats from the paper: Reportedly, close to half of the unique spike-specific TCRs recognized epitopes lying outside the regions that are mutated in the B.1.351 and B.1.1.7 variants. Most participants were white British and females outnumbered males, and the authors suggested that clonal diversity may have been underestimated. Because no samples from the day 14 peak response were available, repertoires could be characterized only after the peak T cell response. The 56-69-year group was small, and its depth increase did not reach significance, likely because of low power. The whole spike protein was spanned by vaccine-associated CD4 TCRs, and dominant responses were seen in regions 160-218 and 743-854. Only five or six AZD1222 recipients were SARS-CoV-2 seropositive at baseline, limiting conclusions about previously exposed vaccinees. A significant rise in spike-specific TCR breadth and depth was observed after two AZD1222 doses relative to day 0 and relative to MenACWY recipients.

The time point label, as the study defines it: baseline before first vaccination. Vaccinee samples came from UK trials COV001 and COV002, including a single-blind randomized controlled phase 2/3 trial of AZD1222 (ChAdOx1 nCoV-19) in healthy adults. For TCRbeta chain sequencing, PBMC samples from trial participants were taken at day 0 and at day 28 after the second dose. The CDR3 regions of human TCRbeta chains were subjected to immunosequencing. Under the source paper's analysis protocol: Repertoire TCRs were matched against a reference library of SARS-CoV-2-specific TCRs generated with the MIRA antigen-specificity platform. Breadth was defined as the fraction of unique TCRs that were SARS-CoV-2-associated. Depth was defined as the fraction of total T cells that were SARS-CoV-2-associated. Each spike-specific TCR was assigned to its reactive spike region and to a CD4 or CD8 class using the MIRA data. Log10-transformed breadth and depth values were compared by one-way ANOVA with Sidak's multiple comparisons tests. TCRdb re-hosts the immuneACCESS table, in-frame sequences only. Its copies lack some clones; in the studies checked, an unresolved V gene accounts for under half of them, and the cause for the rest is not known. The DNA gave D and trimming, while V, J and clone size come from that table. The table for this sample lists around 190,000 clones; 85% to 95% of them were counted only once. 1% to 1.5% of the sample belongs to the ten largest clones.

Specimen: peripheral blood, collected on day 0 of AZD1222 vaccination. The receptor was isolated from an adult in good health. The receptor chain draws on TRBV6-5 and TRBJ1-3; the D segment cannot be called with confidence. The CDR3 region has the sequence CASSKTRLGNTIYF. The DNA sequence reads TGTGCCAGCAGTAAGACTCGTCTTGGAAACACCATATATTTT.